Below are 30 T cell receptor beta chains sequenced from a single sample in a study of blood T cell dynamics during melanoma immunotherapy. Profiled with immunoSEQ multiplex PCR; TCRdb holds only in-frame clones, not every one. The repertoire holds about 7,600 clones, with roughly 84% as singletons. Time point specified: week 3, after first cycle of checkpoint inhibitor. Sample: blood, taken from a patient treated with checkpoint blockade. These receptors were taken from a human donor with melanoma.

The chain joins TRBV30 to TRBJ1-4, with 9 bases aligning to TRBD1. The CDR3 has 11 residues. Germline V gene data show CDR1 as GTSNPN and CDR2 as SVGIG (reference sequence). The ends lost 3 bases at V and 12 bases at J; junction bases unmatched: 2. CDR3 DNA: TGTGCCTGGAGGCGACAGGGGGAACTGTTTTTT. Protein product: CAWRRQGELFF.

The chain joins TRBV19 to TRBJ1-2; D is unclear. The CDR3 is 12 residues long. V gave up 2 bases and J gave up 6 bases, with 7 bases separating them. Per germline, CDR1 LNHDA and CDR2 SQIVND (reference sequence). CDR3 bases: TGTGCCAGTAGTATATATAGGAATGGCTACACCTTC. It is translated as CASSIYRNGYTF.

V usage is TRBV2 and J usage is TRBJ2-1; 11 bases match TRBD2. The CDR3 has 16 residues. V shed 2 bases and J 7 bases; nucleotides not matched to a gene: 7. From germline, CDR1 is SNHLY and CDR2 FYNNEI. The CDR3: CASSEMGSGGANEQFF. The CDR3 nucleotides are TGTGCCAGCAGTGAAATGGGTAGCGGGGGGGCAAATGAGCAGTTCTTC.

DNA of the CDR3: TGTGCCAGCAGCTCTCGTAGGGGGGCTGAAGCTTTCTTT. Protein: CASSSRRGAEAFF. The gene calls are TRBV13 and TRBJ1-1; tentatively, D is TRBD1 (6 bases). The germline CDR1 and CDR2 sequences are PRHDT and FYEKMQ (reference sequence). Trimming removed 4 bases at V and 6 bases at J, with 12 bases between. The CDR3 covers 13 residues.

This chain uses TRBV6-6 with TRBJ2-7; weak D call: TRBD1 (6 bases). The germline V gene has CDR1 MNHNY and CDR2 SVGAGI (reference sequence). The CDR3 sequence is 15 residues long. V was shortened by 6 bases and J by 2 bases, with 17 bases between the two germline ends. The CDR3 DNA is TGTGCCAGCAGCCCTCACCAGGGGAACCCCTACGAGCAGTACTTC. The encoded protein is CASSPHQGNPYEQYF.

This sequence joins TRBV5-1 and TRBJ1-2; D is unresolved. V lost 0 bases and J 8 bases, leaving 11 bases between the germline ends. Germline V lookup: CDR1 SGHRS, CDR2 YFSETQ. The CDR3 sequence is 13 residues long. The DNA for the CDR3 is TGCGCCAGCAGCTTGGACCCAGAGGAAGGCTACACCTTC. Its translation is CASSLDPEEGYTF.

Here the CDR3 reads CASSYSAGTSYEQYF. The DNA of the CDR3 is TGTGCCAGCAGCTACTCTGCCGGGACTAGCTACGAGCAGTACTTC. The rearrangement links TRBV11-3 to TRBJ2-5; TRBD2 matches at 8 bases. The DNA end lines up better with TRBJ2-7; the J call may be wrong. Germline-derived CDR1 and CDR2 are SGHNT and YENEEA. The CDR3 is 15 amino acids.

The chain links TRBV2 to TRBJ2-5, with D hard to call. Trimming left V 5 bases short and J 3 bases short, with 7 bases between. The CDR3 loop spans 12 amino acids. Germline V gene sequence: CDR1 SNHLY, CDR2 FYNNEI. CDR3 sequence reads: CASSFVEETQYF. The CDR3 coding sequence is TGTGCCAGCAGTTTTGTCGAAGAGACCCAGTACTTC.

This clone is a singleton in its sample. The chain is built from TRBV5-4 and TRBJ1-3; TRBD1 matches 8 bases. There are 17 residues in the CDR3. In germline, CDR1 is SGHNT, CDR2 YYREEE (reference sequence). V lost 4 bases and J lost 1; bases outside the gene matches: 10. The CDR3 sequence is CASSTRQGPRSGNTIYF. The CDR3 nucleotides are TGTGCCAGCAGCACCAGACAGGGGCCCCGGTCTGGAAACACCATATATTTT.

This clone has just a few counts. This chain connects TRBV6-1 to TRBJ1-2; D unclear. Germline values: CDR1 MNHNS, CDR2 SASEGT. Trimming cost V 1 base and J 4 bases, with 16 bases left between them. The CDR3 loop spans 16 amino acids. The CDR3 sequence: CASSEDVTLASYGYTF. The CDR3 nucleotides read TGTGCCAGCAGTGAAGATGTGACCTTGGCTTCCTATGGCTACACCTTC.

The chain combines TRBV19 with TRBJ2-6; TRBD1 matches at 7 bases. With 7 bases clipped from V and 1 base from J, the junction kept 13 bases outside the gene matches. The CDR3 is 18 residues long. Germline CDR1 reads LNHDA; CDR2 reads SQIVND (reference sequence). In DNA, the CDR3 is TGTGCCAGTAACAGGGGTTTTATTGTCAATTCTGGGGCCAACGTCCTGACTTTC. Amino acids: CASNRGFIVNSGANVLTF.

This chain joins TRBV18 and TRBJ1-1, with D uncertain. The CDR3 is made up of 13 amino acids. The V end lost 5 bases, the J end lost 1 base, and 8 bases lay between the germline ends. Germline V gene lookup returns CDR1 KGHSH and CDR2 LQKENI. CDR3 amino acids: CASSSATNTEAFF. CDR3 nucleotides: TGTGCCAGCTCATCCGCAACGAACACTGAAGCTTTCTTT.

Regarding this clone: The junction differs from germline at one of its ends, possibly a read error. This chain uses TRBV5-1 with TRBJ1-2, with no clear D. The CDR3 is made up of 13 amino acids. Per the germline V gene, CDR1 is SGHRS and CDR2 is YFSETQ. As DNA, the CDR3 is TGCGCCAGCAGTTTGGGCGGGGACTATGGCTACACCTTC. Residues: CASSLGGDYGYTF.

The chain joins TRBV28 to TRBJ1-2; D unresolved. The CDR3 extends over 13 amino acids. CDR1 and CDR2 (germline): MDHEN, SYDVKM. V was pared by 4 bases and J by 4 bases, with 10 bases between. The CDR3 sequence: CASSSGIPYGYTF. CDR3 in DNA: TGTGCCAGCAGTTCGGGAATCCCCTATGGCTACACCTTC.

The V gene is TRBV30, the J gene TRBJ1-5; no clear D. Germline CDR1 is GTSNPN and CDR2 is SVGIG (reference sequence). The CDR3 contains 13 residues. Deletions cut 2 bases from V and 4 bases from J, with 9 bases between. The CDR3 coding sequence is TGTGCCTGGAGTCTCTCGCGGAATCAGCCCCAGCATTTT. Protein sequence: CAWSLSRNQPQHF. Full variable domain (missing parts from reference TRBV30 and TRBJ1-5): SQTIHQWPATLVQPVGSPLSLECTVEGTSNPNLYWYRQAAGRGLQLLFYSVGIGQISSEVPQNLSASRPQDRQFILSSKKLLLSDSGFYLCAWSLSRNQPQHFGDGTRLSIL.

This chain joins TRBV21-1 and TRBJ2-7. TRBV21-1 is listed as a pseudogene. The CDR3 extends over 16 amino acids. CDR3 bases: TGTGCCAGCAGCAAGGGTTACACTGAACTTGGTTACGAGCAGTACTTC. It codes for CASSKGYTELGYEQYF.

The chain is built from TRBV28 and TRBJ1-5; D ambiguous. CDR3 length: 14 amino acids. The ends were cut back, 7 bases at V and 3 bases at J, with 13 bases in the middle. Germline V gene lookup returns CDR1 MDHEN and CDR2 SYDVKM. The CDR3 region is CASTIGRINQPQHF. CDR3 DNA sequence: TGTGCCAGCACCATTGGACGTATCAATCAGCCCCAGCATTTT.

In this sample, this clone turned up once. The chain combines TRBV11-3 with TRBJ2-5; the D gene is possibly TRBD1 (7 bases). Germline V gene lookup returns CDR1 SGHNT and CDR2 YENEEA. Between the trimmed V and J ends, which lost 5 bases and 11 bases, there was a span of 15 bases. This CDR3 spans 12 amino acids. CDR3 nucleotide sequence: TGTGCCAGCAGCCGGACAGGCGGGGAGCAGTACTTC. Translation: CASSRTGGEQYF.

The chain carries TRBV25-1 and TRBJ1-2; 10 bases are a match to TRBD1. V lost 4 bases and J lost 8; bases outside the gene matches: 7. The V gene's germline CDR1 is MGHDK and CDR2 SYGVNS. This CDR3 contains 14 residues. CDR3 sequence: CASSGTGGTNGYTF. The CDR3 nucleotides read TGTGCCAGCAGTGGGACAGGGGGTACAAACGGCTACACCTTC.

The rearrangement links TRBV5-1 to TRBJ2-5, with D unresolved. The J call may be faulty, since TRBJ2-7 better matches the DNA end. This CDR3 region has 13 residues. The germline V gene has CDR1 SGHRS and CDR2 YFSETQ. DNA of the CDR3: TGCGCCAGCAGCTTAGAGCTGTCCTACGAGCAGTACTTC. Translated: CASSLELSYEQYF.

This clone was seen once. The rearrangement uses TRBV5-1 and TRBJ1-4; TRBD1 is a possible D gene (6 bases). The germline CDR1 and CDR2 sequences are SGHRS and YFSETQ. Trimming removed 3 bases from V and 8 bases from J, with 11 bases in between. The CDR3 runs to 13 residues. CDR3 coding DNA: TGCGCCAGCAGCTCTCAGGGGAACGAAAAACTGTTTTTT. Amino acid sequence: CASSSQGNEKLFF.

This chain links TRBV18 with TRBJ2-7; 9 bases map to TRBD1. The CDR3 is 15 residues long. Germline V gene sequence: CDR1 KGHSH, CDR2 LQKENI. V lost 6 bases, J lost 12 bases, and 18 bases stayed unmatched. The CDR3 protein is CASSVSTGGLSTPYF. The CDR3 DNA is TGTGCCAGCTCGGTCAGCACAGGGGGCCTCTCCACGCCGTACTTC.

The chain recombines TRBV6-5 with TRBJ2-7; a weak D match, TRBD1 (6 bases). In germline, CDR1 is MNHEY, CDR2 SVGAGI. This CDR3 is 15 amino acids long. Trimming left V 6 bases short and J 7 bases short, with 22 bases between. This chain's CDR3 is CASSPIRQDLGEQYV. The CDR3 DNA reads TGTGCCAGCAGCCCCATTCGACAGGATTTGGGAGAGCAGTACGTC.

The chain couples TRBV15 to TRBJ1-5; weak D call: TRBD1 (5 bases). The V end was cut by 1 base, the J end by 0 bases, with 13 bases between. The CDR3 has 17 residues. The germline V gene encodes CDR1 LNHNV and CDR2 YYDKDF (reference sequence). The CDR3 nucleotides are TGTGCCACCAGCAGAGCGGGGCAGTTTTATAGCAATCAGCCCCAGCATTTT. It is translated as CATSRAGQFYSNQPQHF.

The chain recombines TRBV7-9 with TRBJ2-6, with D unresolved. Germline assignment: CDR1 SEHNR and CDR2 FQNEAQ (reference sequence). The CDR3 runs 13 residues. Trimming removed 7 bases from V and 0 bases from J, with 4 bases in between. CDR3 amino acids: CASMNSGANVLTF. CDR3 coding DNA: TGTGCCAGCATGAACTCTGGGGCCAACGTCCTGACTTTC.

The chain carries TRBV7-9 and TRBJ1-6, with TRBD1 as a possible D gene (5 bases). The CDR3 runs 13 residues. Germline V gene data show CDR1 as SEHNR and CDR2 as FQNEAQ (reference sequence). Trimming removed 8 bases from V and 6 bases from J, with 11 bases in between. In DNA, the CDR3 is TGTGCCAGCCAGGAGGGGTTTAATTCACCCCTCCACTTT. As protein: CASQEGFNSPLHF.

The genes are TRBV16 and TRBJ2-7; D might be TRBD1 (5 bases). This CDR3 is built from 14 residues. Germline V lookup: CDR1 KGHSY, CDR2 FQNENV. The ends were cut back, 3 bases at V and 2 bases at J, with 11 bases in the middle. This chain's CDR3 is CASSHLDKTYEQYF. The CDR3 region has the DNA TGTGCCAGCAGCCACCTGGACAAGACCTACGAGCAGTACTTC.

The chain has TRBV28 and TRBJ1-1, with 10 bases that match TRBD1. The V gene end was trimmed by 6 bases and the J gene end by 4 bases; junction bases not matched to a gene: 14. The V gene's germline CDR1 is MDHEN and CDR2 SYDVKM. This CDR3 is built from 17 residues. The CDR3 coding sequence is TGTGCCAGCAGCAGCTCGGGACAGGGGTTAGGAAGCACTGAAGCTTTCTTT. Amino acids: CASSSSGQGLGSTEAFF.

The chain combines TRBV7-9 with TRBJ2-5, with a possible D match to TRBD1 (5 bases). With the DNA end fitting TRBJ2-7 better, the J assignment may be wrong. There are 12 residues in the CDR3. Per the germline V gene, CDR1 is SEHNR and CDR2 is FQNEAQ (reference sequence). The CDR3: CASSLGQREQYF. The CDR3, as DNA: TGTGCCAGCAGCTTAGGACAGCGCGAGCAGTACTTC.

This chain uses TRBV6-5 with TRBJ1-2, with 10 bases fitting TRBD1. Germline loops: CDR1 MNHEY, CDR2 SVGAGI. The length of the CDR3 is 13 residues. The ends lost 4 bases at V and 4 bases at J; junction bases unmatched: 0. The CDR3 region has the DNA TGTGCCAGCAGTTGGACAGGGGGCTATGGCTACACCTTC. Translation gives CASSWTGGYGYTF.